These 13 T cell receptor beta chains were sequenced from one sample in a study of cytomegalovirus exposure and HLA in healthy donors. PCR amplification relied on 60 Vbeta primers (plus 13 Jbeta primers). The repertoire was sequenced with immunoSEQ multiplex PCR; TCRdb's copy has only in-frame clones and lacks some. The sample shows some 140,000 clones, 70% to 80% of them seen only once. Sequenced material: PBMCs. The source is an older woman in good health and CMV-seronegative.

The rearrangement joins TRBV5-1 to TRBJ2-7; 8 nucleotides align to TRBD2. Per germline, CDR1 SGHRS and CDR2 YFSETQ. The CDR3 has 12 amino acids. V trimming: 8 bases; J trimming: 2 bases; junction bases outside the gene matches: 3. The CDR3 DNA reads TGCGCCAGTAGCGGGGAGACCTACGAGCAGTACTTC. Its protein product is CASSGETYEQYF.

The chain's CDR3 is CASSLGHNYGYTF. The CDR3 coding sequence is TGTGCCAGCAGCCTGGGACACAACTATGGCTACACCTTC. V and J are TRBV5-4 and TRBJ1-2; D is perhaps TRBD1 (6 bases). This CDR3 is built from 13 residues. Looked up from germline, CDR1 is SGHNT and CDR2 is YYREEE (reference sequence). Trimming left V 4 bases short and J 2 bases short, with 9 bases between.

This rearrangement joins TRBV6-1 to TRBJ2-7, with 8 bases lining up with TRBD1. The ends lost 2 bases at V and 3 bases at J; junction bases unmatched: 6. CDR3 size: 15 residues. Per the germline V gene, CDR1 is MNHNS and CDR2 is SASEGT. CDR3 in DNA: TGTGCCAGCAGTGAAAGGACAGGGCAATTCTACGAGCAGTACTTC. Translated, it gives CASSERTGQFYEQYF.

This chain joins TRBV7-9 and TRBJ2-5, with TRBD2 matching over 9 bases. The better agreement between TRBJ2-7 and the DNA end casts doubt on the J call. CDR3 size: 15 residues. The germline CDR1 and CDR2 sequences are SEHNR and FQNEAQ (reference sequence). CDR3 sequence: CASSSGTSWSYEQYF. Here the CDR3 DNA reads TGTGCCAGCAGCTCGGGGACTAGCTGGAGTTACGAGCAGTACTTC.

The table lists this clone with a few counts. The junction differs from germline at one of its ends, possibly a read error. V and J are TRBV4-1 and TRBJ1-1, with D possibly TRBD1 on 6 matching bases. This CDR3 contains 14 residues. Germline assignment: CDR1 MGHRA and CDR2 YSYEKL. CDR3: CASSAQTGAADAFF. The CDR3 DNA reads TGCGCCAGCAGCGCCCAGACAGGAGCCGCTGACGCTTTCTTT.

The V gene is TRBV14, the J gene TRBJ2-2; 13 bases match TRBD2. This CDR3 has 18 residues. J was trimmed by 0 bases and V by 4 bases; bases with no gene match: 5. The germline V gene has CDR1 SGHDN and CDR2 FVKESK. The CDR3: CASSPGLAGASNTGELFF. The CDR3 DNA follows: TGTGCCAGCAGCCCCGGACTAGCGGGGGCGTCGAACACCGGGGAGCTGTTTTTT.

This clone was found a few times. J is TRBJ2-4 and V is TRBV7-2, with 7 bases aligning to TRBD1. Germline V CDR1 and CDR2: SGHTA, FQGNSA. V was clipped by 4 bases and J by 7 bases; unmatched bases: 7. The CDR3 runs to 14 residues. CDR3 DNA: TGTGCCAGCAGCTACGACAGGGTATGGAACATTCAGTACTTC. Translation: CASSYDRVWNIQYF. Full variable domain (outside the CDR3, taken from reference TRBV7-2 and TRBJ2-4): GAGVSQSPSNKVTEKGKDVELRCDPISGHTALYWYRQSLGQGLEFLIYFQGNSAPDKSGLPSDRFSAERTGGSVSTLTIQRTQQEDSAVYLCASSYDRVWNIQYFGAGTRLSVL.

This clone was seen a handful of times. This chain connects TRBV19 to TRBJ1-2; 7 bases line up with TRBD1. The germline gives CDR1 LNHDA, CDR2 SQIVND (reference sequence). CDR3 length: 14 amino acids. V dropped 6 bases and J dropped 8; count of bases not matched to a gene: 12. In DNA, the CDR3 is TGTGCCAGTAGAACCACCGACAGGGAGAACGGCTACACCTTC. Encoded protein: CASRTTDRENGYTF.

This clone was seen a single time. CDR3: CASSFGLVNYNEQFF. For the CDR3, the DNA is TGTGCCAGCAGCTTCGGACTTGTAAACTACAATGAGCAGTTCTTC. This sequence joins TRBV9 and TRBJ2-1; TRBD2 might be the D (5 bases). V shed 4 bases and J shed 3 bases, with 14 bases lying between them. In germline, CDR1 is SGDLS, CDR2 YYNGEE. This CDR3 spans 15 amino acids.

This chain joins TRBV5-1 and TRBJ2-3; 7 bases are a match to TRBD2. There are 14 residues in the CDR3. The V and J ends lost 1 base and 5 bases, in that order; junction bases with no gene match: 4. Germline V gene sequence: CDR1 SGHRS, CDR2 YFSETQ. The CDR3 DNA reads TGCGCCAGCAGCTTGCGGGGGGACCGAGATACGCAGTATTTT. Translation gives CASSLRGDRDTQYF.

The CDR3 protein is CSAIRGGGYTF. CDR3 nucleotides: TGCAGTGCCATCAGGGGTGGAGGCTACACCTTC. The genes are TRBV20-1 and TRBJ1-2, with D maybe TRBD1 (6 bases). The CDR3 has 11 amino acids. Germline V gene sequence: CDR1 DFQATT, CDR2 SNEGSKA (reference sequence). Trimming left V 6 bases short and J 8 bases short, with 13 bases between.

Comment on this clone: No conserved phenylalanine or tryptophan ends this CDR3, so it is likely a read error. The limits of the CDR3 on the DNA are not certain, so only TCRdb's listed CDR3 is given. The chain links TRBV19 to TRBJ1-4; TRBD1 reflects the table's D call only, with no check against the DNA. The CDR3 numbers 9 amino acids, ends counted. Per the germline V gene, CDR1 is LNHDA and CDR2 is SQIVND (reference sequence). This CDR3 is CASRGFSQI.

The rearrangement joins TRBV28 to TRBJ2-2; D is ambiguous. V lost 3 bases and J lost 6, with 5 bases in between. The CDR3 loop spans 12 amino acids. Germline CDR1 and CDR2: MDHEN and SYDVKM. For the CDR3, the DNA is TGTGCCAGCAGTTTTGAGTCCGGGGAGCTGTTTTTT. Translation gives CASSFESGELFF.